These T cell receptor beta chains were read from a single sample in a study of blood T cells in healthy people across ages. TCRdb itself ran the 5' RACE reads through MiXCR, one entry per CDR3 protein. This table holds 450,000 to 650,000 distinct CDR3 sequences, less than 25% found once. A further study also used this sample, focusing on T cells of mothers and their children.

The sample taken for sequencing was blood. These receptors were taken from a boy aged 5 to 17 in good health. Both conserved end residues are part of each CDR3. A D gene is named only where the DNA matches it firmly. The listing skips clone size in some rows; elsewhere it reads once, few, many or a size class.

TRBD1	TRBV28	TRBJ1-1	few	TGTGCCAGCAGCCCGGGGACAGCGAGAAACACTGAAGCTTTCTTT	CASSPGTARNTEAFF
.	TRBV28	TRBJ2-7	few	TGTGCCAGCAGTTTCGGGGGGCGGTTGTACGAGCAGTACTTC	CASSFGGRLYEQYF
TRBD1	TRBV12-3/TRBV12-4	TRBJ1-1	.	TGTGCCAGCAGTTTCGGGACAGCCGTTGAAGCTTTCTTT	CASSFGTAVEAFF
.	TRBV5-6	TRBJ1-2	few	TGTGCCAGCACCATCCCAGGAGGGAACTATGGCTACACCTTC	CASTIPGGNYGYTF
TRBD1	TRBV12-3/TRBV12-4	TRBJ1-4	.	TGTGCCAGCAGCTCCCTCGATACGGGGACAGGGTTTATTGAAAAACTGTTTTTT	CASSSLDTGTGFIEKLFF
.	TRBV5-6	TRBJ2-5	few	TGTGCCAGCAGCTTGATGCAGGGGGAGACCCAGTACTTC	CASSLMQGETQYF
TRBD2	TRBV20-1	TRBJ2-1	.	TGCAGTGCTTATGACGCGGGAGGGCTAGGGGATGAGCAGTTCTTC	CSAYDAGGLGDEQFF
.	TRBV4-1	TRBJ1-2	.	TGCGCCAGCAGCCTAACACGGAACTATGGCTACACCTTC	CASSLTRNYGYTF
.	TRBV9	TRBJ2-1	few	TGTGCCAGCAGCGAACAGACTAGCTACAATGAGCAGTTCTTC	CASSEQTSYNEQFF
TRBD2	TRBV6-2/TRBV6-3	TRBJ2-7	few	TGTGCCAGCAGTAGTTCAAGACTAGCGGGAGTGGGCGAGCAGTACTTC	CASSSSRLAGVGEQYF
.	TRBV27	TRBJ1-4	.	TGTGCCAGCAGCCCCTACTCGCGGGAAAAACTGTTTTTT	CASSPYSREKLFF
.	TRBV20-1	TRBJ1-2	.	TGCAGTGCTAGAGGCCTGTTTGGACAAAACTATGGCTACACCTTC	CSARGLFGQNYGYTF
.	TRBV30	TRBJ2-1	few	TGTGCCTGGAACCGGGGGGCATACAATGAGCAGTTCTTC	CAWNRGAYNEQFF
.	TRBV12-3/TRBV12-4	TRBJ1-4	few	TGTGCCAGCAGTCAAGTTGCAACTAATGAAAAACTGTTTTTT	CASSQVATNEKLFF
.	TRBV4-3	TRBJ1-3	.	TGCGCCAGCAGCCAAGAAGAACGAAACACCATATATTTT	CASSQEERNTIYF
TRBD1	TRBV6-2/TRBV6-3	TRBJ2-4	many	TGTGCCAGCAGCGAGACAGGGTTAAACATTCAGTACTTC	CASSETGLNIQYF
.	TRBV29-1	TRBJ2-2	.	TGCAGCGTTGCCGGTTGGACCGGGGAGCTGTTTTTT	CSVAGWTGELFF
TRBD1	TRBV6-2/TRBV6-3	TRBJ1-1	.	TGTGCCAGCAGTTACACAGGGGAGAACACTGAAGCTTTCTTT	CASSYTGENTEAFF
TRBD1	TRBV7-8	TRBJ1-1	few	TGTGCCAGCAGACAAAACAGGGGCCCGAACACTGAAGCTTTCTTT	CASRQNRGPNTEAFF
TRBD1	TRBV19	TRBJ2-7	.	TGTGCCAGTAGTGGGGACAGGCGCTCCTACGAGCAGTACTTC	CASSGDRRSYEQYF
TRBD2	TRBV27	TRBJ2-4	.	TGTGCCAGCACCCCCACAGGTAGCGGGGTTATAGCCAAAAACATTCAGTACTTC	CASTPTGSGVIAKNIQYF
.	TRBV3-1	TRBJ1-5	.	TGTGCCAGCAGCCAAGATCACAAGAGCAATCAGCCCCAGCATTTT	CASSQDHKSNQPQHF
.	TRBV24-1	TRBJ2-1	.	TGTGCCACCAGCTATAAGGGCTCCTACAATGAGCAGTTCTTC	CATSYKGSYNEQFF
.	TRBV27	TRBJ2-7	.	TGTGCCAGCAGTTTATACGCAGGGCGGTACGAGCAGTACTTC	CASSLYAGRYEQYF
TRBD1	TRBV28	TRBJ1-2	few	TGTGCCAGCAGTTCAGAACAGGGGGCCTATGGCTACACCTTC	CASSSEQGAYGYTF
TRBD2	TRBV6-5	TRBJ2-1	.	TGTGCCAGCAGAAAGCTCATAGCGGGAGGGGCGGAAGAGTTCTTC	CASRKLIAGGAEEFF
TRBD1	TRBV12-3/TRBV12-4	TRBJ1-5	few	TGTGCCAGCAGCCCGGGACAGGGTGGGACCCTCACCTATCAGCCCCAGCATTTT	CASSPGQGGTLTYQPQHF
.	TRBV6-5	TRBJ2-7	few	TGTGCCAGCAGTTACTCGAGGGGGGACTACGAGCAGTACTTC	CASSYSRGDYEQYF
.	TRBV5-1	TRBJ2-5	few	TGCGCCAGCAGCGCCCCGCGCGGCGAGGAGACCCAGTACTTC	CASSAPRGEETQYF
.	TRBV2	TRBJ2-2	few	TGTGCCAGAGACGGGGACGTGAACACCGGGGAGCTGTTTTTT	CARDGDVNTGELFF
.	TRBV29-1	TRBJ2-5	medium-sized	TGCAGCGTTGTGGGGAACCAAGAGACCCAGTACTTC	CSVVGNQETQYF
.	TRBV20-1	TRBJ2-1	few	TGCAGTGCTAGAAGCCTCCCCCGGCGGGATGGCAATGAGCAGTTCTTC	CSARSLPRRDGNEQFF
.	TRBV7-2	TRBJ1-2	few	TGTGCCAGCAGCTTTATCCCGGGCCCCGAGGATGGCCACACCTTC	CASSFIPGPEDGHTF
.	TRBV20-1	TRBJ1-1	once	TGCAGTGCTAATGGGGACACGCACACTGAAGCTTTCTTT	CSANGDTHTEAFF
TRBD1	TRBV4-3	TRBJ1-1	.	TGCGCCAGCAACCAAGATAGGGCAGGGGGTACTGAAGCTTTCTTT	CASNQDRAGGTEAFF
.	TRBV12-3/TRBV12-4	TRBJ1-2	few	TGTGCCAGCAGCCACCTGCCTCAAGGCTACACCTTC	CASSHLPQGYTF
TRBD1	TRBV29-1	TRBJ1-1	few	TGCAGCGTTGATGAGGGGGCGCGGGGCACTGAAGCTTTCTTT	CSVDEGARGTEAFF
TRBD2	TRBV20-1	TRBJ2-2	many	TGCAGTGCTAGACTTCTTAGCGGGGGTGAGGCCGGGGAGCTGTTTTTT	CSARLLSGGEAGELFF
TRBD1	TRBV7-6	TRBJ2-7	few	TGTGCCAGCAGCCCCGACAGGGGGGTCTACGAGCAGTACTTC	CASSPDRGVYEQYF
TRBD2	TRBV27	TRBJ2-1	.	TGTGCCAGCAGTTTATCCCGGGGGGGCCGTGAGCAGTTCTTC	CASSLSRGGREQFF
.	TRBV15	TRBJ2-1	few	TGTGCCACCAGCAGTTCGACTTTTTACAATGAGCAGTTCTTC	CATSSSTFYNEQFF
.	TRBV7-2	TRBJ2-2	.	TGTGCCAGCAGCTTAGCGGGTGGTCAGGTTACCGGGGAGCTGTTTTTT	CASSLAGGQVTGELFF
TRBD1	TRBV2	TRBJ1-6	few	TGTGCCAGCAGTAGCCAGGGGGGCTTTCCCCTCCACTTT	CASSSQGGFPLHF
TRBD2	TRBV20-1	TRBJ2-1	.	TGCAGTGCTGGAGATCTGTGGACTAGTATCGCCAATGAGCAGTTCTTC	CSAGDLWTSIANEQFF
.	TRBV6-1	TRBJ1-2	.	TGTGCCAGCAGCGAGGACCTTTATGGTTACACCTTC	CASSEDLYGYTF
.	TRBV7-9	TRBJ2-7	.	TGTGCCAGCAGCCTGGGTCTGGGGGCGCTTCACGAGCAGTACTTC	CASSLGLGALHEQYF
.	TRBV11-2	TRBJ2-3	few	TGTGCCAGCAGCTTCTCAAGCGAGTACCCTACGCAGTATTTT	CASSFSSEYPTQYF
TRBD1	TRBV5-1	TRBJ2-5	.	TGCGCCAGCAGCTTGAGTAGACAGGGGATTGGGGAGACCCAGTACTTC	CASSLSRQGIGETQYF
TRBD2	TRBV2	TRBJ2-3	few	TGTGCCACCTTATGGACTAGCGGGAGCACAGATACGCAGTATTTT	CATLWTSGSTDTQYF
.	TRBV28	TRBJ2-5	.	TGTGCCAGCAGTTCTGGGGGACGGCCAGAGACCCAGTACTTC	CASSSGGRPETQYF
.	TRBV27	TRBJ2-3	few	TGTGCCAGCAGTCCCCGACAAGAGCGGCAGTATTTT	CASSPRQERQYF
.	TRBV20-1	TRBJ2-7	.	TGCAGTGCTAGACCCACAGGGATTCGCGAGCAGTACTTC	CSARPTGIREQYF
.	TRBV18	TRBJ1-3	few	TGTGCCAGCTCACCCTACAGCTACGACTCTGGAAACACCATATATTTT	CASSPYSYDSGNTIYF
TRBD1	TRBV2	TRBJ2-7	few	TGTGCCAGCTGGACAGGGAACGCCGAGCAGTACTTC	CASWTGNAEQYF
TRBD2	TRBV20-1	TRBJ2-7	few	TGCAGTGCCCCCGCCCCGGGACTAGCCCTATACGAGCAGTACTTC	CSAPAPGLALYEQYF